This T cell receptor (beta chain) was captured by sequencing in a study of blood T cell repertoires in COVID-19. In the study overall: Some COVID-19 samples were acute and others convalescent; all came from the United States, Italy and Spain. Nucleic acid was either cDNA or gDNA, and it came from T cells, B-cell-depleted T cells, or PBMCs.

The repertoire was sequenced with immunoSEQ multiplex PCR; TCRdb's copy has only in-frame clones and lacks some. The sample yields over 25,000 clones, 75% to 90% seen once. Sequencing input: peripheral blood. This clonotype was obtained from a man in his 60s with acute or convalescent COVID-19.

In DNA form, the CDR3 reads TGTGCCACCAGTGATGGATTAGGGGGCCTTGGGAGTAACTATGGCTACACCTTC. Encoded protein: CATSDGLGGLGSNYGYTF. The rearrangement uses TRBV24-1 and TRBJ1-2, with 7 bases identical to TRBD1. The V and J ends lost 3 bases and 1 base, in that order; junction bases with no gene match: 13. The CDR3 has 18 residues. Germline V CDR1 and CDR2: KGHDR, SFDVKD.